This T cell receptor beta chain was captured in a study of CD8 T cells in ankylosing spondylitis. Study-wide results and limits: Some motif variants were previously reported in reactive arthritis synovial fluid and blood. What seemed typical of ankylosing spondylitis blood was a TCR beta motif built from about 8 highly homologous variants. CD8+ by phenotype, disease-linked clones were relatively rare in peripheral blood. Reports say disease-linked clones showed up significantly more in matched ankylosing spondylitis synovial fluid.

Preparation of TCR beta libraries was done by quantitative 5'-RACE with molecular barcodes. TCRdb re-analysed the 5' RACE reads in MiXCR, keeping a single row per CDR3 protein. This table holds 800,000 to 900,000 distinct CDR3 sequences, approximately 12% found once. This clonotype was seen many times. The antigen is unknown. CDR3 size: 15 residues. Germline lookup yields CDR1 SGHRS and CDR2 YFSETQ. V was pared by 2 bases and J by 3 bases, with 6 bases of the junction left unmatched. Sequences were obtained from blood, either unsorted or a sorted T cell fraction (not recorded which). The origin of this receptor is a male donor with ankylosing spondylitis. The chain combines TRBV5-1 with TRBJ2-7; 9 bases are a match to TRBD1. The CDR3, as DNA: TGCGCCAGCAGCTTCGGGACAGGGATTATCTACGAGCAGTACTTC. Its protein product is CASSFGTGIIYEQYF.